The subject of this entry is one T cell receptor beta chain. This sample is part of a study of CD8 T cells in Susac syndrome. With random hexamers, roughly 0.45 to 1 ug RNA was reverse transcribed. Amplification of the TCR beta CDR3 was carried out by immunoSEQ multiplex PCR, which spanned a total of 54 Vbeta and 13 Jbeta segments. TCRdb itself ran the immunoSEQ multiplex PCR reads through MiXCR, one entry per CDR3 protein. The table lists tens of thousands of distinct CDR3 sequences, about 94% of them singletons. The diagnostic criteria for definite or probable disease, as recently defined, were met by the patients with Susac syndrome. After removal of 6 bases from V and 4 bases from J, the junction contained 2 bases not matched to a gene. The CDR3 length is 12 residues.

V is TRBV12-3 or TRBV12-4 and J is TRBJ2-5; 7 bases are shared with TRBD2. The sequenced sample was CD8+ T cells from PBMCs. The origin of this receptor is a human donor with Susac syndrome. CDR3 nucleotides: TGTGCCAGCAGGTGGGAGGGAGAGACCCAGTACTTC. Translated: CASRWEGETQYF.